This T cell receptor (beta chain) was retrieved from a study of T-cell memory formation after mild COVID-19 (dated by TCRdb to the early 2020s). For context, the study as a whole: TCR sequence clusters from the two donors were largely donor specific. Two young, previously healthy adult volunteers made up the cohort, one male and one female. T-cell clones expanding and contracting after mild COVID-19 in a couple of donors were tracked by longitudinal TCRalpha and TCRbeta repertoire sequencing.

These reads were obtained on an Illumina NovaSeq 6000. TCRalpha and TCRbeta cDNA libraries were built by 5'RACE with constant-segment primers, adding sample barcodes and unique molecular identifiers. Trizol reagent was used to extract RNA from every sample. Library amplification was performed in two PCR steps, and a second sample barcode and Illumina TruSeq adapters were introduced in the second step. Libraries were sequenced on an Illumina NovaSeq with 2 x 150 bp paired-end reads. Turning to the authors' computational methods: Reads were demultiplexed and collapsed into UMI-guided consensus sequences with migec v1.2.7. Using mixcr v2.1.11, the UMI consensuses were aligned to TRA and TRB V and J templates and assembled into clonotypes. Clonotypes were classified as expanded or contracted when called significant by both edgeR and NoisET, with noise models trained on biological replicates. For edgeR calls, a false discovery rate-adjusted p below 0.01 and a log2 fold-change threshold of 1 were applied. As an exploratory analysis of dynamics, max-normalized trajectories of the 1000 most abundant clonotypes were examined with PCA combined with hierarchical clustering. The CD4 or CD8 phenotype of responding clones was assigned using the separately sequenced CD4+ and CD8+ repertoires. TCRdb reran the public reads through fastp at Q25 and MiXCR, keeping productive beta chains. Each entry is one CDR3 protein sequence, shown with its most common DNA and genes. In this record, the V and J calls reflect TCRdb's handling and not the investigators' own analysis. The sample table holds hundreds of thousands of distinct CDR3 sequences, of which around a quarter were seen once. The ten top clones hold roughly an eighth of the sample.

V loses 1 base, J loses 0 bases, and the germline ends lie 11 bases apart. Inclusive of the bounding cysteine and phenylalanine, the CDR3 is 16 residues long. The CDR3 DNA has 48 bases and is translated from base 1. According to the germline V gene (reference sequence), CDR1 reads LNHNV and CDR2 reads YYDKDF. As to this clonotype: What this receptor recognizes is not known. Nothing much larger sits one base from this clone, and base qualities are not available.

Points the paper makes about the study in general: The study included only two mild cases, and larger cohorts that include severe cases with pre-infection samples were judged to be necessary. SARS-CoV-2 specificity of the second-wave clones peaking on day 37 was not confirmed. Contracting CD4+ clones turned up mainly in the CM and EM memory subsets, whereas EMRA was where CD8+ clones were enriched. Clones that contracted from day 15 to 85 showed balanced CD4/CD8 phenotypes, whereas a second wave of clones that expanded from day 15 to 37 leaned towards CD4+. Some responding clones were found in pre-infection memory, which suggests that pre-existing cross-reactive memory T cells took part in the SARS-CoV-2 response.

Ficoll-Paque density gradient centrifugation was used to isolate PBMCs. The chain was built from TRBV15 and TRBJ2-3; the D gene cannot be named for sure. The clonotype was recovered from an adult woman who had mild COVID-19 (a few samples of this study predate the infection). The sample titles of this study are shuffled in the database, so cell type and time point are left out; the donor was told from shared clones. Sequenced input: PBMCs or a T cell subset sorted from them (not recorded which). The CDR3 reads as follows: CATSRGYRTSTDTQYF. The DNA sequence reads TGTGCCACCAGCAGAGGTTATAGAACTAGCACAGATACGCAGTATTTT.